Below, one TCR beta chain is given with its context. Its matching antigen is unknown. Produced via immunoSEQ multiplex PCR; TCRdb's table is partial and in-frame only. The sample records around 38,000 clones, roughly 77% being singletons. This sample is drawn from a study of PD-1 blockade in mismatch repair-deficient tumors. Trimming cost V 0 bases and J 5 bases; bases outside gene matches: 5. The CDR3 is 16 residues long. Germline CDR1 SGHDT, CDR2 YYEEEE. Overall study findings and caveats: After pembrolizumab, tumor-resident clones rose rapidly, then generally contracted before radiologic responses.

This TCR was sampled from an adult with mismatch repair-deficient cancer. The rearrangement uses TRBV5-6 and TRBJ2-1; TRBD2 matches at 10 bases. Sequenced material: peripheral blood, taken 4 weeks after starting pembrolizumab. In nucleotides, the CDR3 is TGTGCCAGCAGCTTGGCGACTAGCGGGCCTAACAATGAGCAGTTCTTC. This sequence encodes CASSLATSGPNNEQFF.